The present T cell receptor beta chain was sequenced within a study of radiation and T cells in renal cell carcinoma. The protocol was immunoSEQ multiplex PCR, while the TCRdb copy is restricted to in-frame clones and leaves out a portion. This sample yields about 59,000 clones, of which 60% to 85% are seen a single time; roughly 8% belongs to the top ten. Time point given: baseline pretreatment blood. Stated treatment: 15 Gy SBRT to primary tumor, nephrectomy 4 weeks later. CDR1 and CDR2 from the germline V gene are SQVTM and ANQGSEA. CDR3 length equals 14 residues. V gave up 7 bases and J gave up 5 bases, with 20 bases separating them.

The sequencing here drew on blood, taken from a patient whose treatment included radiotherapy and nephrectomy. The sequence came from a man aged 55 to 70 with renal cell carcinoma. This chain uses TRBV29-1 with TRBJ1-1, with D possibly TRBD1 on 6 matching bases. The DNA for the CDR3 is TGCAGCGCGGATTACAGGGTAGGGTGGACTGAAGCTTTCTTT. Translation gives CSADYRVGWTEAFF.